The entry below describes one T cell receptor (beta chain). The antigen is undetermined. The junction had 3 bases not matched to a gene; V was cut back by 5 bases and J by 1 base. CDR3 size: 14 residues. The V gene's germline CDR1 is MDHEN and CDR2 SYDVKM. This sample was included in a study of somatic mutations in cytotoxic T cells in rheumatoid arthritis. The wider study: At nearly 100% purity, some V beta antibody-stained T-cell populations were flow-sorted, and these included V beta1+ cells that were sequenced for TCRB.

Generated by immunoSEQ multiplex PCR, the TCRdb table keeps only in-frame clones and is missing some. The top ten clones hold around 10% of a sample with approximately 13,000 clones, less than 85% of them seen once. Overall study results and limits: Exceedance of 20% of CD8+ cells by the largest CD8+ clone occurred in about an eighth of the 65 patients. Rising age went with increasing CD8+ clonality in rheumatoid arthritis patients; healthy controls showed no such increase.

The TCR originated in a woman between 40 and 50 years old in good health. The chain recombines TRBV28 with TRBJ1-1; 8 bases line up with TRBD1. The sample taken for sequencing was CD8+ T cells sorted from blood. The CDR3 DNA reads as TGTGCCAGCAGTCCAGGACAGGGGAACACTGAAGCTTTCTTT. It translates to CASSPGQGNTEAFF.